Listed below are T cell receptor beta chains from one sample, sequenced in a study of T cell responses to AZD1222 COVID-19 vaccine. Sequencing was performed with immunoSEQ multiplex PCR; in TCRdb, only in-frame clones are kept and a portion is missing. The data contain some 140,000 clones, 80% to 90% of them seen just once; the ten biggest clones take up about 5.9%. This sample comprised peripheral blood, obtained on day 0 of AZD1222 vaccination. These receptors were obtained from an adult in good health. Both conserved end residues are part of each CDR3. A D gene is named only where the DNA matches it firmly. Some rows mark clone size as missing; the rest say once, few, many or name a class of expanded clone.

length: 11; size: few; D: .; J: TRBJ1-2; V: TRBV30; DNA: TGTGCCTGGAGTTCCGGGACATCGTACACCTTC; CDR3: CAWSSGTSYTF
length: 14; size: .; D: TRBD2; J: TRBJ2-7; V: TRBV19; DNA: TGTGCCAGTAGTATGACTAGCGGGGTAAACGAGCAGTACTTC; CDR3: CASSMTSGVNEQYF
length: 14; size: .; D: .; J: TRBJ1-3; V: TRBV28; DNA: TGTGCCACCCTACGTCGGGGGCGAAAGGACACCATATATTTT; CDR3: CATLRRGRKDTIYF
length: 14; size: .; D: .; J: TRBJ2-7; V: TRBV27; DNA: TGTGCCAGCAGTTTAGGTGGAGAGCTCTACGAGCAGTACTTC; CDR3: CASSLGGELYEQYF
length: 15; size: .; D: TRBD1; J: TRBJ2-5; V: TRBV7-9; DNA: TGTGCCAGCAGCTCGGGGACAGGGGGGCAAGAGACCCAGTACTTC; CDR3: CASSSGTGGQETQYF
length: 13; size: .; D: .; J: TRBJ1-2; V: TRBV7-2; DNA: TGTGCCAGCAGCTTAAGGGGGGGCGGTGGCTACACCTTC; CDR3: CASSLRGGGGYTF
length: 14; size: .; D: .; J: TRBJ1-2; V: TRBV19; DNA: TGTGCCAGTAGCCGGGACGGAGCTAACTATGGCTACACCTTC; CDR3: CASSRDGANYGYTF
length: 16; size: .; D: .; J: TRBJ1-5; V: TRBV4-1; DNA: TGCGCCAGCAGCCAAGATCTATGGATACTAAATCAGCCCCAGCATTTT; CDR3: CASSQDLWILNQPQHF
length: 16; size: .; D: .; J: TRBJ2-3; V: TRBV19; DNA: TGTGCCAGTAGGGACCCTGGGGGCCCACCGCCAGATACGCAGTATTTT; CDR3: CASRDPGGPPPDTQYF
length: 13; size: .; D: .; J: TRBJ1-2; V: TRBV3-1/TRBV3-2; DNA: TGTGCCAGCAGCCACCTCGACGGTTATGGCTACACCTTC; CDR3: CASSHLDGYGYTF
length: 15; size: .; D: .; J: TRBJ2-1; V: TRBV6-2/TRBV6-3; DNA: TGTGCCAGCAGCCCCTGGGGGGGCCTCTACAATGAGCAGTTCTTC; CDR3: CASSPWGGLYNEQFF
length: 11; size: .; D: .; J: TRBJ1-1; V: TRBV6-2/TRBV6-3; DNA: TGTGCCAGCAGTAGGGGGGTGTGGGCTTTCTTT; CDR3: CASSRGVWAFF
length: 14; size: .; D: .; J: TRBJ2-2; V: TRBV15; DNA: TGTGCCACCAGCACCGGGCTGAGGACCGGGGAGCTGTTTTTT; CDR3: CATSTGLRTGELFF
length: 19; size: .; D: .; J: TRBJ1-5; V: TRBV3-1/TRBV3-2; DNA: TGTGCCAGCAGCCAAGGCGTGGACTGGACAGCCCCCAGGAGCCAGCCCCAGCATTTT; CDR3: CASSQGVDWTAPRSQPQHF
length: 17; size: .; D: .; J: TRBJ1-1; V: TRBV15; DNA: TGTGCCACCAGCAGAGATCGGGGGTTCTCGAGGAACACTGAAGCTTTCTTT; CDR3: CATSRDRGFSRNTEAFF
length: 15; size: .; D: TRBD1; J: TRBJ1-6; V: TRBV3-1/TRBV3-2; DNA: TGTGCCAGCAGCCAGCCAGGGGGGGGTAATTCACCCCTCCACTTT; CDR3: CASSQPGGGNSPLHF
length: 18; size: .; D: TRBD2; J: TRBJ2-1; V: TRBV9; DNA: TGTGCCAGCAGCGTAAGCCCCAGGGTAGCGGGAATGTACAATGAGCAGTTCTTC; CDR3: CASSVSPRVAGMYNEQFF
length: 13; size: .; D: .; J: TRBJ1-2; V: TRBV18; DNA: TGTGCCAGCTCAGTCGGCAAAAACTATGGCTACACCTTC; CDR3: CASSVGKNYGYTF
length: 15; size: .; D: .; J: TRBJ1-2; V: TRBV9; DNA: TGTGCCAGCAGCGCCGGACAGAAAACCTATGCTGGCTACACCTTC; CDR3: CASSAGQKTYAGYTF
length: 13; size: .; D: .; J: TRBJ1-5; V: TRBV5-6; DNA: TGTGCCAGCAGCTGGGGGATCAATCAGCCCCAGCATTTT; CDR3: CASSWGINQPQHF
length: 17; size: .; D: .; J: TRBJ1-2; V: TRBV6-6; DNA: TGTGCCAGCAGTCTCACGCAGACATCGCCCCCCTACTATGGCTACACCTTC; CDR3: CASSLTQTSPPYYGYTF
length: 12; size: .; D: TRBD1; J: TRBJ2-7; V: TRBV28; DNA: TGTGCCAGCAGTCCCCAGGGGGACGAGCAGTACTTC; CDR3: CASSPQGDEQYF
length: 14; size: .; D: TRBD1; J: TRBJ2-7; V: TRBV7-8; DNA: TGTGCCAGCAGCCGAGGGGGCAGCTCCTACGAGCAGTACTTC; CDR3: CASSRGGSSYEQYF